Below, one T cell receptor (beta chain) is given with its context. Assay used: immunoSEQ multiplex PCR; TCRdb lists only in-frame clones, some missing. This table holds some 350,000 clones, about 88% found once. This record belongs to a study of blood T cell repertoires in COVID-19. The CDR3 extends over 13 amino acids. Germline-derived CDR1 and CDR2 are SQVTM and ANQGSEA. Trimming removed 0 bases from V and 4 bases from J, with 8 bases in between. The clonotype originates from a human donor in a cohort sampled during active COVID-19. The rearrangement joins TRBV29-1 to TRBJ2-3; D might be TRBD2 (6 bases). What was sequenced was peripheral blood. CDR3 in DNA: TGCAGCGTTGAAGACAGGAGGGCAGATACGCAGTATTTT. This sequence encodes CSVEDRRADTQYF.